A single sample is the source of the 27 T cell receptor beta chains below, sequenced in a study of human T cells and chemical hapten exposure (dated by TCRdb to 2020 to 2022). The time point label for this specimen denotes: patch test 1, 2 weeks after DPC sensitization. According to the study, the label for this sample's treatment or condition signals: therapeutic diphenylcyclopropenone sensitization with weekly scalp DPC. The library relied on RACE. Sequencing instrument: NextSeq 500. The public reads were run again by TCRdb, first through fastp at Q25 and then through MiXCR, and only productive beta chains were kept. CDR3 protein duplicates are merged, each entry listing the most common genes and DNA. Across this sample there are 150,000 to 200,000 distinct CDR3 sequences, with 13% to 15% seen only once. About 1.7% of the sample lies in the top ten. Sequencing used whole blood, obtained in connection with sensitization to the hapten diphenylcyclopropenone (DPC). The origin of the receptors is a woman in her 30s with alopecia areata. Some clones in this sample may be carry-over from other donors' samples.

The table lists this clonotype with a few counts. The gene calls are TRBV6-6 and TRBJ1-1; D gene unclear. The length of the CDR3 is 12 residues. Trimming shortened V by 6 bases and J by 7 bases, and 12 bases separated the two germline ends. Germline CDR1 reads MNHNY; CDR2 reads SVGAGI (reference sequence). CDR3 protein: CASRGSRSEAFF. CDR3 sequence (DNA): TGTGCCAGCAGGGGCAGTCGAAGTGAAGCTTTCTTT.

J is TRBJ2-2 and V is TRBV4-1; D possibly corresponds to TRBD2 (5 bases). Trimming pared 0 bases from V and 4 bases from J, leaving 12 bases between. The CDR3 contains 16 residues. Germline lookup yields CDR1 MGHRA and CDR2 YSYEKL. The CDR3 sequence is CASSQDGSSVTGELFF. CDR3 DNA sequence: TGCGCCAGCAGCCAAGATGGTAGTAGCGTCACCGGGGAGCTGTTTTTT.

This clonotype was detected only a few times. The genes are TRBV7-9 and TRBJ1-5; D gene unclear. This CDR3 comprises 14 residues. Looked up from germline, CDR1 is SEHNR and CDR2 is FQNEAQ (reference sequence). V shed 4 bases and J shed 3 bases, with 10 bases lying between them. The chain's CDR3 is CASSSVAANQPQHF. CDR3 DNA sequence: TGTGCCAGCAGCTCGGTCGCGGCCAATCAGCCCCAGCATTTT.

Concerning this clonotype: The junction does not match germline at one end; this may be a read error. The CDR3 DNA reads as TGTGCCAGCAGTTTGGGACGGAACCCTGAAGCTTTCTTT. This translates into CASSLGRNPEAFF. V gene TRBV5-4 combines with J gene TRBJ1-1, with a tentative D call TRBD1 (5 bases). This CDR3 region has 13 residues. Germline V gene lookup returns CDR1 SGHNT and CDR2 YYREEE (reference sequence).

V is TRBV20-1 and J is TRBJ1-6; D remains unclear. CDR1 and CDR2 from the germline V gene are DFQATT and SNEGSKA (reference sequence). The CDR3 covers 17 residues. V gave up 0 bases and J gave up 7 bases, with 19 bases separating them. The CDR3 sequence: CSARDSSPARINSPLHF. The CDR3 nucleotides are TGCAGTGCTAGAGATAGTTCCCCCGCGAGGATCAATTCACCCCTCCACTTT.

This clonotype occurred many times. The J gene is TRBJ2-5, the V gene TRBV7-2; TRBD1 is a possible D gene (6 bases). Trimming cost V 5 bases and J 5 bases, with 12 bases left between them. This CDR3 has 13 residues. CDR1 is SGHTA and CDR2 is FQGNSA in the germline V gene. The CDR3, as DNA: TGTGCCAGCAGCCCAACAGGGCCCGAGACCCAGTACTTC. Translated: CASSPTGPETQYF.

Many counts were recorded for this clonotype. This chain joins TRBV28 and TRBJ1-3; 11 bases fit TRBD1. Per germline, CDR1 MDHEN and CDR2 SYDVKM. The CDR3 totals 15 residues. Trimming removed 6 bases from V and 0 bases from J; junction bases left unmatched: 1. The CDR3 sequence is CASRDRGLSGNTIYF. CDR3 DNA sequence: TGTGCCAGCAGGGACAGGGGGCTCTCTGGAAACACCATATATTTT. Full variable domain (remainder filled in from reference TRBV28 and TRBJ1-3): DVKVTQSSRYLVKRTGEKVFLECVQDMDHENMFWYRQDPGLGLRLIYFSYDVKMKEKGDIPEGYSVSREKKERFSLILESASTNQTSMYLCASRDRGLSGNTIYFGEGSWLTVV.

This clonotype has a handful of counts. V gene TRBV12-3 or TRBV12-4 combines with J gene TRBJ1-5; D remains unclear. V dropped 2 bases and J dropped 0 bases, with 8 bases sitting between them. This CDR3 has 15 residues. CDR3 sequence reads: CASSLFSVSNQPQHF. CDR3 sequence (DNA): TGTGCCAGCAGTTTATTCAGTGTTAGCAATCAGCCCCAGCATTTT.

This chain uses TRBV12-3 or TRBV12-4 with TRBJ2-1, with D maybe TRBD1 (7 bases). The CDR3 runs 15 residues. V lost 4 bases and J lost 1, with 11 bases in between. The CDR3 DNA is TGTGCCAGCAGTTCCCAGGGGGGTTCCTACAATGAGCAGTTCTTC. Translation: CASSSQGGSYNEQFF.

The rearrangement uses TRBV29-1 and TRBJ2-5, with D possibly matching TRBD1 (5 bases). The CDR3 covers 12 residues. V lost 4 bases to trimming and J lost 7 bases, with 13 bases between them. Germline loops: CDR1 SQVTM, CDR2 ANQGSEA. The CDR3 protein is CSVGESQGTQYF. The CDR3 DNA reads TGCAGCGTTGGTGAATCCCAGGGGACCCAGTACTTC.

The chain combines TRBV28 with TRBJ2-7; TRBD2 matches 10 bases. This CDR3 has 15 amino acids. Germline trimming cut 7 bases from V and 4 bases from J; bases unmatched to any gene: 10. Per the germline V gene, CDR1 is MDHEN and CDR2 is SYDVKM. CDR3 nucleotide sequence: TGTGCCAGCACCCTAGCGGGGGAACACCCTTACGAGCAGTACTTC. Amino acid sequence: CASTLAGEHPYEQYF.

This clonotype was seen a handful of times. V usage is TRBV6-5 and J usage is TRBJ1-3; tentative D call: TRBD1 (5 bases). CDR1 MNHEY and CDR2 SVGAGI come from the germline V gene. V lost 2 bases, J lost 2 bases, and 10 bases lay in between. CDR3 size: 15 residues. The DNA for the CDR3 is TGTGCCAGCAGTTACCTGGGGGGACCTGGAAACACCATATATTTT. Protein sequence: CASSYLGGPGNTIYF.

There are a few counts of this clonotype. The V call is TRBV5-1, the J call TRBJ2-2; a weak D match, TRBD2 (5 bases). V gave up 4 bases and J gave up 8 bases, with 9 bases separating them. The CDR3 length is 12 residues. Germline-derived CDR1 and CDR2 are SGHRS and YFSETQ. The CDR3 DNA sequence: TGCGCCAGCAGCGTTACTAGGGGGGAGCTGTTTTTT. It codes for CASSVTRGELFF.

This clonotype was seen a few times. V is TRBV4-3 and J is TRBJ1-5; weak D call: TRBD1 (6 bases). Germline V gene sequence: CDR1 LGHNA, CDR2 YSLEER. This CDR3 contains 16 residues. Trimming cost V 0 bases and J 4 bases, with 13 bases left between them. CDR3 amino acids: CASSQDQGTLNQPQHF. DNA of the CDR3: TGCGCCAGCAGCCAAGATCAGGGGACCCTTAATCAGCCCCAGCATTTT.

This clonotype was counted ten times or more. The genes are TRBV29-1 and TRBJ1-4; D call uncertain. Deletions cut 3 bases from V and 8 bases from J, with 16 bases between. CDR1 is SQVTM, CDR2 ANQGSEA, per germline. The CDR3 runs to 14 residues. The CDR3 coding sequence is TGCAGCGTTGAGATCAATGGAGGCGGGGAAAAACTGTTTTTT. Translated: CSVEINGGGEKLFF. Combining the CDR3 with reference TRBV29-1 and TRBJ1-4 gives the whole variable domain SAVISQKPSRDICQRGTSLTIQCQVDSQVTMMFWYRQQPGQSLTLIATANQGSEATYESGFVIDKFPISRPNLTFSTLTVSNMSPEDSSIYLCSVEINGGGEKLFFGSGTQLSVL.

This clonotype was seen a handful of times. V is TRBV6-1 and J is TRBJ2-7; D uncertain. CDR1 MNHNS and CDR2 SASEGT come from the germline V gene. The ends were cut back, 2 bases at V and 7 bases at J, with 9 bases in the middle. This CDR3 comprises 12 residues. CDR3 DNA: TGTGCCAGCAGTGAACCCAACTGGGAGCAGTACTTC. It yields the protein CASSEPNWEQYF.

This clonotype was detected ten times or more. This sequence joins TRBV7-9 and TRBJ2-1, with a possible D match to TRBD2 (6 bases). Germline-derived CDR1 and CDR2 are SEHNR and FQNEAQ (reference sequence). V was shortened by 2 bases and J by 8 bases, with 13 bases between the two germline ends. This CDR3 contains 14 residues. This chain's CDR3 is CASSLWEENDEQFF. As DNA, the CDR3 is TGTGCCAGCAGCTTATGGGAGGAGAACGATGAGCAGTTCTTC.

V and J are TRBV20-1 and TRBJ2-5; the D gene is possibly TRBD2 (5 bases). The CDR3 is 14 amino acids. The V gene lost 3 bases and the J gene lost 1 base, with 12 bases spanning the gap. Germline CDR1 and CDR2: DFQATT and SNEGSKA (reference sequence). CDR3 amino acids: CSARSGGFQETQYF. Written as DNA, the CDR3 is TGCAGTGCTAGGTCGGGCGGGTTCCAAGAGACCCAGTACTTC.

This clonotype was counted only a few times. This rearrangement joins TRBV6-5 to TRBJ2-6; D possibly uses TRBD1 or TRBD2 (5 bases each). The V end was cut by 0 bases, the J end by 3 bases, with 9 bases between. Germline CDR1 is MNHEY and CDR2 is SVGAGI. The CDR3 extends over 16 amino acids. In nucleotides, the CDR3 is TGTGCCAGCAGTTACTCGACGGGGCTTGGGGCCAACGTCCTGACTTTC. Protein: CASSYSTGLGANVLTF.

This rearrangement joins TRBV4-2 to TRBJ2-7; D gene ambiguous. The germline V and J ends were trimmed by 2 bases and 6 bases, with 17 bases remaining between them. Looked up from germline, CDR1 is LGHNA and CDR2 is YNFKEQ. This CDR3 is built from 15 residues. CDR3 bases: TGTGCCAGCAGCCAAACCAGGACCCCCCAGGCCGAGCAGTACTTC. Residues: CASSQTRTPQAEQYF.

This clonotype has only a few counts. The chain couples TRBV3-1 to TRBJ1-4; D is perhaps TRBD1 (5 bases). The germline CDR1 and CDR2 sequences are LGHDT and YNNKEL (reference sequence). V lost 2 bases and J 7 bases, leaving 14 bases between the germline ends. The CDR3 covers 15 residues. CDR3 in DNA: TGTGCCAGCAGCCAAAGGGGCGCGAAAGGTGAAAAACTGTTTTTT. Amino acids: CASSQRGAKGEKLFF.

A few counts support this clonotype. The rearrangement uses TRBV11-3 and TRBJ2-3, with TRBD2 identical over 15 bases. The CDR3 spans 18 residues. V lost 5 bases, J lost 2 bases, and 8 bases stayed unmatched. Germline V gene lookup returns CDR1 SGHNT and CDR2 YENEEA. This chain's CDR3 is CASSPGLAGGKYTDTQYF. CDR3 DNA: TGTGCCAGCAGCCCCGGACTAGCGGGGGGGAAATACACAGATACGCAGTATTTT.

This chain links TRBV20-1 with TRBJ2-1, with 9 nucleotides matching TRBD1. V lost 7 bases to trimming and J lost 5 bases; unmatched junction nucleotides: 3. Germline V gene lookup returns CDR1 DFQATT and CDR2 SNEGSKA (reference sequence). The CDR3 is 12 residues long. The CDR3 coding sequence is TGCAGTGTACGGGACAGGGACAATGAGCAGTTCTTC. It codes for CSVRDRDNEQFF.

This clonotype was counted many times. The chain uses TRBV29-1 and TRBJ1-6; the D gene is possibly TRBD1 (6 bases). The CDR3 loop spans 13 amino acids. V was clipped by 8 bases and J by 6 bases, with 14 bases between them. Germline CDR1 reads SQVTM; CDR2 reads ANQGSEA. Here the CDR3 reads CSTSQGGNSPLHF. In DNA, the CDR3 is TGCAGCACCTCACAGGGTGGTAATTCACCCCTCCACTTT.

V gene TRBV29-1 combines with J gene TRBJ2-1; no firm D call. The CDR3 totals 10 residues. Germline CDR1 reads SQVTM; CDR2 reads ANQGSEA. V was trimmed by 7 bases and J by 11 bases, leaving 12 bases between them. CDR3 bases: TGCAGCGCCCTTGAAGACAAGCAGTTCTTC. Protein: CSALEDKQFF.

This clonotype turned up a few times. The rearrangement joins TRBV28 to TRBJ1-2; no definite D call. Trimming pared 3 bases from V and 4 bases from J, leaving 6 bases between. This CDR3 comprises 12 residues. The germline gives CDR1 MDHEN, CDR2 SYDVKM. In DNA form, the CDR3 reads TGTGCCAGCAGTTTCGGGTCCTATGGCTACACCTTC. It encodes CASSFGSYGYTF.

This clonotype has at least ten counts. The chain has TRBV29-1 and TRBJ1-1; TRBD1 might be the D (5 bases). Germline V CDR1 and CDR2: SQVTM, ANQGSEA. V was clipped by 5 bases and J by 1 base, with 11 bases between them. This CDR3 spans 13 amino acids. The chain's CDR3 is CSVQRQKNTEAFF. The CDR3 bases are TGCAGCGTTCAAAGACAGAAGAACACTGAAGCTTTCTTT.